The entry that follows covers one TCR beta chain sequence. From germline, CDR1 is SQVTM and CDR2 ANQGSEA. Trimming stripped 4 bases from V and 0 bases from J, with 13 bases between. The CDR3 sequence is 15 residues long. The data belong to a study of T cell changes during pregnancy in multiple sclerosis. Method: immunoSEQ multiplex PCR; TCRdb's copy keeps in-frame clones and lacks some. The sample lists 57,000 or so clones; approximately 90% were seen once. The TCR sequence derives from a female donor with multiple sclerosis, enrolled in a pregnancy study. Sequencing used peripheral blood, obtained in the second trimester of pregnancy. This chain links TRBV29-1 with TRBJ1-5, with D possibly matching TRBD1 (5 bases). The CDR3 DNA reads as TGCAGCGTTGCGGGGGACGCTAATAGCAATCAGCCCCAGCATTTT. As protein: CSVAGDANSNQPQHF. Full variable domain (missing parts from reference TRBV29-1 and TRBJ1-5): SAVISQKPSRDICQRGTSLTIQCQVDSQVTMMFWYRQQPGQSLTLIATANQGSEATYESGFVIDKFPISRPNLTFSTLTVSNMSPEDSSIYLCSVAGDANSNQPQHFGDGTRLSIL.